These T cell receptor beta chains were read from a single sample in a study of regulatory T cells in long-lasting Graves disease. MiXCR, run by TCRdb on the multiplex PCR reads, gives a single entry per CDR3 protein. The table includes around 450,000 distinct CDR3 sequences, about 16% detected once. These data also featured in a second study, about T cells in Graves' hyperthyroidism and ophthalmopathy.

Material: peripheral blood mononuclear cells (PBMCs), obtained at new diagnosis, from a patient treated with antithyroid drugs. These receptors all come from a man aged 40-49 years with Graves disease. CDR3s include the opening cysteine and the closing phenylalanine or tryptophan. Fields, in order: CDR3 protein, J gene, V gene.

cdr3_aa: CASSSGGFPSSYNEQFF
j_call: TRBJ2-1
v_call: TRBV11-2

cdr3_aa: CATAATGTGTDTQYF
j_call: TRBJ2-3
v_call: TRBV24-1

cdr3_aa: CASSEWRLAGGPGQETQYF
j_call: TRBJ2-5
v_call: TRBV2

cdr3_aa: CSASVPGLYEQYF
j_call: TRBJ2-7
v_call: TRBV20-1

cdr3_aa: CSARDRGIRGYTF
j_call: TRBJ1-2
v_call: TRBV20-1

cdr3_aa: CSAEGTTQETQYF
j_call: TRBJ2-5
v_call: TRBV20-1

cdr3_aa: CASSLYGGGRVVYEQYF
j_call: TRBJ2-7
v_call: TRBV12-3/TRBV12-4

cdr3_aa: CASGSDRGRIDTQYF
j_call: TRBJ2-3
v_call: TRBV4-1

cdr3_aa: CASSYRQGSGRAKNIQYF
j_call: TRBJ2-4
v_call: TRBV12-3/TRBV12-4

cdr3_aa: CASSVGGGRKTDTRYF
j_call: TRBJ2-3
v_call: TRBV9

cdr3_aa: CASNPTHMGRSPLHF
j_call: TRBJ1-6
v_call: TRBV6-1

cdr3_aa: CASSRVGGAGYSNQPQHF
j_call: TRBJ1-5
v_call: TRBV12-3/TRBV12-4

cdr3_aa: CASSDLGGFYNEQFF
j_call: TRBJ2-1
v_call: TRBV5-1

cdr3_aa: CSPPNRDGYEQYF
j_call: TRBJ2-7
v_call: TRBV20-1

cdr3_aa: CASSLREKALYNEQFF
j_call: TRBJ2-1
v_call: TRBV11-2

cdr3_aa: CASSIWIQGAINNEQFF
j_call: TRBJ2-1
v_call: TRBV19

cdr3_aa: CSARRPYNTDTQYF
j_call: TRBJ2-3
v_call: TRBV20-1

cdr3_aa: CASSYRFPSGQQSYEQYF
j_call: TRBJ2-7
v_call: TRBV6-9

cdr3_aa: CASSETSGGHNEQFF
j_call: TRBJ2-1
v_call: TRBV9

cdr3_aa: CATSDGSLMNTEAFF
j_call: TRBJ1-1
v_call: TRBV24-1

cdr3_aa: CASSLVRYEAFF
j_call: TRBJ1-1
v_call: TRBV7-9

cdr3_aa: CASSYSVQNTEAFF
j_call: TRBJ1-1
v_call: TRBV6-5

cdr3_aa: CASSYYGAENEQYF
j_call: TRBJ2-7
v_call: TRBV6-9

cdr3_aa: CASRTSAEQGYYGYTF
j_call: TRBJ1-2
v_call: TRBV7-9

cdr3_aa: CASSSRELLGTQYF
j_call: TRBJ2-3
v_call: TRBV11-2

cdr3_aa: CASSGHPLAYEQYF
j_call: TRBJ2-7
v_call: TRBV27

cdr3_aa: CASSRRRGLSAYEQFF
j_call: TRBJ2-1
v_call: TRBV5-1

cdr3_aa: CSARGTGVTYEQYF
j_call: TRBJ2-7
v_call: TRBV20-1

cdr3_aa: CSANSGTKNTGELFF
j_call: TRBJ2-2
v_call: TRBV20-1

cdr3_aa: CASGLVAWGSYNEQFF
j_call: TRBJ2-1
v_call: TRBV12-5

cdr3_aa: CASSPGVGRGSPLHF
j_call: TRBJ1-6
v_call: TRBV5-1

cdr3_aa: CASSLAPDTYEQYF
j_call: TRBJ2-7
v_call: TRBV11-3

cdr3_aa: CASSRTPAPQETQYF
j_call: TRBJ2-5
v_call: TRBV11-2

cdr3_aa: CASSAGGNQPQHF
j_call: TRBJ1-5
v_call: TRBV5-8

cdr3_aa: CASSIGEKLFF
j_call: TRBJ1-4
v_call: TRBV12-3/TRBV12-4

cdr3_aa: CASSLETGAQETQYF
j_call: TRBJ2-5
v_call: TRBV11-2

cdr3_aa: CAWSDRVDTEAFF
j_call: TRBJ1-1
v_call: TRBV30

cdr3_aa: CSAESGFEQYF
j_call: TRBJ2-7
v_call: TRBV20-1

cdr3_aa: CASSTHTRLAGGPSYEQYF
j_call: TRBJ2-7
v_call: TRBV11-2

cdr3_aa: CSVSGRAASDEQFF
j_call: TRBJ2-1
v_call: TRBV29-1

cdr3_aa: CASSLGLAVGSEQYF
j_call: TRBJ2-7
v_call: TRBV7-3

cdr3_aa: CASSLPGGTSYEQYF
j_call: TRBJ2-7
v_call: TRBV3-1

cdr3_aa: CATSDHTVSGANVLTF
j_call: TRBJ2-6
v_call: TRBV24-1

cdr3_aa: CASSSREGYEQYF
j_call: TRBJ2-7
v_call: TRBV7-9

cdr3_aa: CASVQGRDEQYF
j_call: TRBJ2-7
v_call: TRBV2

cdr3_aa: CASTDSGRAEEEQFF
j_call: TRBJ2-1
v_call: TRBV5-6

cdr3_aa: CAWSVGGDGNQPQHF
j_call: TRBJ1-5
v_call: TRBV30

cdr3_aa: CASSQVGVDEQFF
j_call: TRBJ2-1
v_call: TRBV3-1

cdr3_aa: CASSVQSVSTDTQYF
j_call: TRBJ2-3
v_call: TRBV2